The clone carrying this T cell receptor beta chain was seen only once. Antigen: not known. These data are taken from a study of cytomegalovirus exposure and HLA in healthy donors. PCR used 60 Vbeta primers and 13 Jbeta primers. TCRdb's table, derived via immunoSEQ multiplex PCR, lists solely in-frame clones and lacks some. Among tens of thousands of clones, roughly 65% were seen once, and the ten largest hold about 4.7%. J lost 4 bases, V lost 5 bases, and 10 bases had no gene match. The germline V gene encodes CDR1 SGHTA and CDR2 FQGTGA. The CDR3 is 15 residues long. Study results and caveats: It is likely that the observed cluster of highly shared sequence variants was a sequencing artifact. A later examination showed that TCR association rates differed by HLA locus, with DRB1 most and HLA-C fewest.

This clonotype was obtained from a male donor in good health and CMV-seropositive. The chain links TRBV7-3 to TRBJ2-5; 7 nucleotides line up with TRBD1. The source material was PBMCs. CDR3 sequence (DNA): TGTGCCAGCAGCCAAACGACAGGGAGAGGAGAGACCCAGTACTTC. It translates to CASSQTTGRGETQYF.